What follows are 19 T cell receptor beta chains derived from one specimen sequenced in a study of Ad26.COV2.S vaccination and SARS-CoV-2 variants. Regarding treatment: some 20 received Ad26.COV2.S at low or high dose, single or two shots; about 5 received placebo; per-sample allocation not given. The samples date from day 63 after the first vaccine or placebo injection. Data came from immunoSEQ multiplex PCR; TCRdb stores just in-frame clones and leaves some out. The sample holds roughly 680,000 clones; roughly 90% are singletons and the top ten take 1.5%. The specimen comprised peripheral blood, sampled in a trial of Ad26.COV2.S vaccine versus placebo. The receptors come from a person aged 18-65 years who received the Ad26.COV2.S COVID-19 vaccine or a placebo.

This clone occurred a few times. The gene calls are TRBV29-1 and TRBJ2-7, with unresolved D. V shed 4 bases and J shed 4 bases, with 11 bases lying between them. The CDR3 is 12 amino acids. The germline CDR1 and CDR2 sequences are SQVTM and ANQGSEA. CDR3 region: CSVGSRVYEQYF. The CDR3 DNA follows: TGCAGCGTTGGGTCCCGGGTTTACGAGCAGTACTTC.

CDR3 DNA: TGTGCCAGCGGGGGACTAGCGGGGAACACCGGGGAGCTGTTTTTT. It translates to CASGGLAGNTGELFF. The chain links TRBV2 to TRBJ2-2, with 12 bases lining up with TRBD2. Germline V gene lookup returns CDR1 SNHLY and CDR2 FYNNEI. J gave up 1 base and V 8 bases, and 2 bases lay outside the gene matches. The CDR3 covers 15 residues.

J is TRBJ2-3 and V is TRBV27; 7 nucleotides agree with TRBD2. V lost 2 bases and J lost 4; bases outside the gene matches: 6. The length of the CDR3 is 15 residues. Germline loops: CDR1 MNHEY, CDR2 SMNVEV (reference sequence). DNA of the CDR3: TGTGCCAGCAGTTTACAAACGGGGGGAGCAGATACGCAGTATTTT. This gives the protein CASSLQTGGADTQYF.

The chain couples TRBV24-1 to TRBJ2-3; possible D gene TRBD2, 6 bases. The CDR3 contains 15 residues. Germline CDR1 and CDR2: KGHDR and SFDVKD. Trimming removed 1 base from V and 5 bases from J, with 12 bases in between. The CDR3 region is CATSDFRSSEDTQYF. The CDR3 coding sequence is TGTGCCACCAGTGATTTCCGATCTAGCGAAGATACGCAGTATTTT.

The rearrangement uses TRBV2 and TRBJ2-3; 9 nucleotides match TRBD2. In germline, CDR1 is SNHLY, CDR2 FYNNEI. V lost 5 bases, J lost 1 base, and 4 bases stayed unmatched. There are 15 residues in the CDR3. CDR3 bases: TGTGCCAGCAGTAAGGGACTAGCAGGCACAGATACGCAGTATTTT. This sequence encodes CASSKGLAGTDTQYF.

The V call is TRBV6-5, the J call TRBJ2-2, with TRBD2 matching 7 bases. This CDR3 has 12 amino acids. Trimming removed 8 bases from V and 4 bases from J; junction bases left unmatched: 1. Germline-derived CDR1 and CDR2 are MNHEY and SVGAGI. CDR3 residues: CASGGVTGELFF. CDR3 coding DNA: TGTGCCAGCGGGGGGGTCACCGGGGAGCTGTTTTTT.

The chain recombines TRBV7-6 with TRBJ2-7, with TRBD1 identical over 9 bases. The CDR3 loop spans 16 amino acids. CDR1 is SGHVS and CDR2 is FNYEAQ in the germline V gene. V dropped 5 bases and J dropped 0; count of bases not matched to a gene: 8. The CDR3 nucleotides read TGTGCCAGCAGCCCGTCCCCGGGACAGGGCTCCTACGAGCAGTACTTC. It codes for CASSPSPGQGSYEQYF.

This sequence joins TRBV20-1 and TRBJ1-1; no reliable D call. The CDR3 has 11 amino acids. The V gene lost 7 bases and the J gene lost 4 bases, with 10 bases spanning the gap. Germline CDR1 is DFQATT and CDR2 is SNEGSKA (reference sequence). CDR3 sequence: CSVRRVTEAFF. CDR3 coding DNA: TGCAGTGTGAGACGTGTCACTGAAGCTTTCTTT.

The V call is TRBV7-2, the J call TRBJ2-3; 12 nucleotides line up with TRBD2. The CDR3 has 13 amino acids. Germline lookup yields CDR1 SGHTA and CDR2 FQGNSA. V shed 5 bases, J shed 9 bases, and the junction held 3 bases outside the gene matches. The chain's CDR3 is CASSALAGGTQYF. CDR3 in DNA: TGTGCCAGCAGCGCCCTAGCGGGGGGGACGCAGTATTTT.

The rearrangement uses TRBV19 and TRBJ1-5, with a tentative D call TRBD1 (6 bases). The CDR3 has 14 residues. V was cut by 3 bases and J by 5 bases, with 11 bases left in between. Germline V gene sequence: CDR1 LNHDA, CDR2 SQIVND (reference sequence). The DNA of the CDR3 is TGTGCCAGTAGTATTGGGGGCCGGGATCAGCCCCAGCATTTT. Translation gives CASSIGGRDQPQHF.

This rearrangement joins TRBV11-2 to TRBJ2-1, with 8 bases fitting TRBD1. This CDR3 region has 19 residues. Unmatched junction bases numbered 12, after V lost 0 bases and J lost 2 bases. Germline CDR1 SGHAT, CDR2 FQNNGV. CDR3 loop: CASSLDSMITGGAYNEQFF. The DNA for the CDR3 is TGTGCCAGCAGCTTAGACTCTATGATCACAGGGGGAGCCTACAATGAGCAGTTCTTC. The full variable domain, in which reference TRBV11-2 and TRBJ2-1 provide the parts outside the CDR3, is EAGVAQSPRYKIIEKRQSVAFWCNPISGHATLYWYQQILGQGPKLLIQFQNNGVVDDSQLPKDRFSAERLKGVDSTLKIQPAKLEDSAVYLCASSLDSMITGGAYNEQFFGPGTRLTVL.

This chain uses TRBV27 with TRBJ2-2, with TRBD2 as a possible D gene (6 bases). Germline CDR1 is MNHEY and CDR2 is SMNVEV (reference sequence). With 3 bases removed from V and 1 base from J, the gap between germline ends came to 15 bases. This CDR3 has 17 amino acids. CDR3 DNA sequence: TGTGCCAGCAGTTTTAGCGGTGGACTAATGAACACCGGGGAGCTGTTTTTT. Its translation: CASSFSGGLMNTGELFF.

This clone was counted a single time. CDR3 sequence reads: CASSIQERFTTDTQYF. As DNA, the CDR3 is TGTGCCAGTAGTATTCAAGAGAGGTTTACCACAGATACGCAGTATTTT. V usage is TRBV19 and J usage is TRBJ2-3; D remains unclear. The germline CDR1 and CDR2 sequences are LNHDA and SQIVND (reference sequence). With 3 bases removed from V and 2 bases from J, the gap between germline ends came to 15 bases. CDR3 size: 16 residues.

CDR3 sequence: CASSHDLAGGYYNEQFF. The CDR3 bases are TGTGCCAGCAGCCACGACTTAGCGGGAGGGTACTACAATGAGCAGTTCTTC. V gene TRBV14 combines with J gene TRBJ2-1, with 11 bases aligning to TRBD2. This CDR3 spans 17 amino acids. The ends lost 3 bases at V and 3 bases at J; junction bases unmatched: 7. The germline V gene has CDR1 SGHDN and CDR2 FVKESK.

CDR3 in DNA: TGTGCCTGGAGTGTAGGGGCAGGGGGACCCGAAAAACTGTTTTTT. Its protein is CAWSVGAGGPEKLFF. This rearrangement joins TRBV30 to TRBJ1-4, with 7 bases that match TRBD1. V trimming: 0 bases; J trimming: 8 bases; junction bases outside the gene matches: 9. Germline assignment: CDR1 GTSNPN and CDR2 SVGIG (reference sequence). The length of the CDR3 is 15 residues.

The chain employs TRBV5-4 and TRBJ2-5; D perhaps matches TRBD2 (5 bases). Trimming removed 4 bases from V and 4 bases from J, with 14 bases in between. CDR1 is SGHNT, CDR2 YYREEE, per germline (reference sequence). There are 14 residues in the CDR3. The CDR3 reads CASSQGEGGETQYF. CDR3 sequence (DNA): TGTGCCAGCAGCCAAGGAGAGGGCGGAGAGACCCAGTACTTC.

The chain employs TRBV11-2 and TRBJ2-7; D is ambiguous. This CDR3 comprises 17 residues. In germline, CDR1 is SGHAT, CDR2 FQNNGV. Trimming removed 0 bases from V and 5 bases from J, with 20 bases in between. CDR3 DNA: TGTGCCAGCAGCTTAGATTTGCCCGGAGCTGGTATCCACGAGCAGTACTTC. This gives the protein CASSLDLPGAGIHEQYF.

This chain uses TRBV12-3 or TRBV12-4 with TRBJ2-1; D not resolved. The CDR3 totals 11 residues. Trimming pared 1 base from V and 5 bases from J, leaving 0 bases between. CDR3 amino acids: CASSLDNEQFF. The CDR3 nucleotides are TGTGCCAGCAGTTTAGACAATGAGCAGTTCTTC.

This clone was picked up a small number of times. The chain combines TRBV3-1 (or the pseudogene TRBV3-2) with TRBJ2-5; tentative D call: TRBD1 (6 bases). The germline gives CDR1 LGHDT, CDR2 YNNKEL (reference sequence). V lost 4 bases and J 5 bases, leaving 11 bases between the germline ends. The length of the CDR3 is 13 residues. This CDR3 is CASSLGQMETQYF. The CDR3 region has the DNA TGTGCCAGCAGCCTGGGACAAATGGAGACCCAGTACTTC.